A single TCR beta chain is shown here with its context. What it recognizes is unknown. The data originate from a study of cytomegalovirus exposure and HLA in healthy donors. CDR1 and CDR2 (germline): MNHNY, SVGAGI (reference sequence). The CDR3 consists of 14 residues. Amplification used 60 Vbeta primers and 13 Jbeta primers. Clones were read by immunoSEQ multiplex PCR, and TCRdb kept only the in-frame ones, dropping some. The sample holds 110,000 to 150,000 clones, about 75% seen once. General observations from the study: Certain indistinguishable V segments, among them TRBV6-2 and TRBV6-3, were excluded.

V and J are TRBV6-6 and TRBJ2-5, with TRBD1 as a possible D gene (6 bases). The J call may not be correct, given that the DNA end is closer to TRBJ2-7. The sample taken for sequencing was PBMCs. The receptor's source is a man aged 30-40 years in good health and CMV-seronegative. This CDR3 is CASSYSRGTYEQYF. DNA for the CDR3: TGTGCCAGCAGTTACTCCAGGGGAACCTACGAGCAGTACTTC.